Presented here are 8 T cell receptor beta chains from one specimen sequenced in a study of OX40 agonist ivuxolimab in advanced cancers. The data were produced by immunoSEQ multiplex PCR, yet TCRdb's version contains in-frame clones alone and is incomplete. The sample lists 12,000 to 15,000 clones; roughly 92% were seen once. The specimen comprised CD4+ or CD8+ T cells sorted from blood, sampled in a trial of the OX40 agonist ivuxolimab. Every receptor here comes from an adult with an advanced solid tumor such as melanoma, head and neck, liver or kidney cancer.

The CDR3 DNA sequence: TGTGCCACCCGACAGGGTTCCTACGAGCAGTACTTC. This encodes CATRQGSYEQYF. The chain uses TRBV10-3 and TRBJ2-7; 7 nucleotides line up with TRBD1. The CDR3 totals 12 residues. Germline V gene sequence: CDR1 ENHRY, CDR2 SYGVKD. J was trimmed by 1 base and V by 10 bases; bases with no gene match: 4.

This clone was detected once. The chain carries TRBV5-4 and TRBJ1-1; D is perhaps TRBD1 (5 bases). The V gene's germline CDR1 is SGHNT and CDR2 YYREEE (reference sequence). The V end lost 5 bases, the J end lost 2 bases, and 7 bases lay between the germline ends. This CDR3 is 12 amino acids long. The CDR3 region has the DNA TGTGCCAGCAGGGGGCTTAACACTGAAGCTTTCTTT. Protein: CASRGLNTEAFF. Full variable domain (rest looked up from reference TRBV5-4 and TRBJ1-1): ETGVTQSPTHLIKTRGQQVTLRCSSQSGHNTVSWYQQALGQGPQFIFQYYREEENGRGNFPPRFSGLQFPNYSSELNVNALELDDSALYLCASRGLNTEAFFGQGTRLTVV.

The rearrangement links TRBV6-6 to TRBJ1-1; D perhaps matches TRBD1 (6 bases). The CDR3 length is 16 residues. The germline V and J ends were trimmed by 5 bases and 0 bases, with 16 bases remaining between them. Looked up from germline, CDR1 is MNHNY and CDR2 is SVGAGI (reference sequence). Here the CDR3 reads CASSLPRTEMNTEAFF. The CDR3 DNA is TGTGCCAGCAGTCTCCCTCGGACAGAAATGAACACTGAAGCTTTCTTT.

This chain connects TRBV9 to TRBJ2-3; D possibly corresponds to TRBD2 (6 bases). The V end lost 4 bases, the J end lost 3 bases, and 15 bases lay between the germline ends. This CDR3 spans 15 amino acids. Germline values: CDR1 SGDLS, CDR2 YYNGEE. CDR3 DNA sequence: TGTGCCAGCAGCTCTAGTGGCGGGGAGACAGATACGCAGTATTTT. Protein sequence: CASSSSGGETDTQYF.

The chain couples TRBV5-6 to TRBJ2-3, with D perhaps matching TRBD2 (6 bases). Germline V CDR1 and CDR2: SGHDT, YYEEEE. CDR3 length equals 17 residues. V lost 4 bases to trimming and J lost 0 bases, with 18 bases between them. Written as DNA, the CDR3 is TGTGCCAGCAGCCCCGGGGCTAGCGCATGGAGCACAGATACGCAGTATTTT. This sequence encodes CASSPGASAWSTDTQYF.

The V gene is TRBV19, the J gene TRBJ1-2; 8 bases are a match to TRBD1. The CDR3 extends over 16 amino acids. V dropped 0 bases and J dropped 6; count of bases not matched to a gene: 9. The germline CDR1 and CDR2 sequences are LNHDA and SQIVND (reference sequence). The CDR3: CASSIDVTGGLDGYTF. Here the CDR3 DNA reads TGTGCCAGTAGTATAGATGTCACAGGGGGTCTTGATGGCTACACCTTC.

The chain has TRBV29-1 and TRBJ1-2; D possibly corresponds to TRBD1 (6 bases). Germline V gene lookup returns CDR1 SQVTM and CDR2 ANQGSEA. This CDR3 has 12 amino acids. V shed 6 bases and J shed 6 bases, with 14 bases lying between them. DNA of the CDR3: TGCAGCGTGGTACAGGGAGGGGATGGCTACACCTTC. Translated, it gives CSVVQGGDGYTF.

This chain connects TRBV7-8 to TRBJ2-5, with 7 bases lining up with TRBD2. CDR1 is SGHVS, CDR2 FQNEAQ, per germline. V shed 4 bases, J shed 9 bases, and the junction held 20 bases outside the gene matches. The CDR3 covers 17 residues. The CDR3 nucleotides read TGTGCCAGCAGCTCGGGCCCCGTGGGACTACTCGCAGGGCCCCAGTACTTC. This encodes CASSSGPVGLLAGPQYF.